This TCR beta chain is drawn from a study of CD8 T cells in Susac syndrome. Broader study findings: An acknowledgment was made by the study that its TCR sequencing and HLA analysis involved relatively few individuals.

Roughly 0.45 to 1 ug RNA was reverse transcribed with random hexamers. Using its own MiXCR run on the immunoSEQ multiplex PCR reads, TCRdb lists one record per CDR3 protein. The sample lists 150,000 to 200,000 distinct CDR3 sequences, 80% to 95% occurring once. Controls matched for sex and age were healthy donors. On this clonotype itself: Antigen specificity is unknown.

Germline V gives CDR1 LGHDT, CDR2 YNNKEL (reference sequence). The CDR3 is 17 residues long. The ends were cut back, 4 bases at V and 1 base at J, with 14 bases in the middle. The rearrangement links TRBV3-1 to TRBJ2-6, with D tentatively TRBD1 or TRBD2 (5 bases each). The clonotype originates from a human donor in good health. Sequencing input: CD4+ T cells from PBMCs. Here the CDR3 reads CASSPLGWGSGANVLTF. CDR3 in DNA: TGTGCCAGCAGCCCACTTGGGTGGGGGTCTGGGGCCAACGTCCTGACTTTC.